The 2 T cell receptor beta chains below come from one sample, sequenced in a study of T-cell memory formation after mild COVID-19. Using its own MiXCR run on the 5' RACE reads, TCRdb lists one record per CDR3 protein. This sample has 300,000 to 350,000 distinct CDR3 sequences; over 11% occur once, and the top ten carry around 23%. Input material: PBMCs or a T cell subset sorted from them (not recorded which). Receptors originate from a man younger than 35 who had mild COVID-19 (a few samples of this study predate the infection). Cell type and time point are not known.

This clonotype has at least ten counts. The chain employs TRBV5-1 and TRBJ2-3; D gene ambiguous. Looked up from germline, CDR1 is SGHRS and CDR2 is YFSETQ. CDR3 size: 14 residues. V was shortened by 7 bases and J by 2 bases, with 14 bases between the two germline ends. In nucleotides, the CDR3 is TGCGCCAGCGGGGATCGGGCCCTCACAGATACGCAGTATTTT. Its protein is CASGDRALTDTQYF.

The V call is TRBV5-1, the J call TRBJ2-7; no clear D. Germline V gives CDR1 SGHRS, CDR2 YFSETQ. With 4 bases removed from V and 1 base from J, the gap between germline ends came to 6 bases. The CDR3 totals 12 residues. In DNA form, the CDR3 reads TGCGCCAGCAGCAGAGATTCCTACGAGCAGTACGTC. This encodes CASSRDSYEQYV.